The 5 T cell receptor beta chains listed next were all sequenced from one sample in a study of cytomegalovirus exposure and HLA in healthy donors. The PCR contained 60 Vbeta and 13 Jbeta primers. Some clones are missing from TCRdb's copy, which holds only in-frame ones; the method was immunoSEQ multiplex PCR. The specimen's table records 200,000 to 250,000 clones. What was sequenced was PBMCs. These receptors originate from a woman under 40 in good health and CMV-seropositive.

This chain links TRBV4-2 with TRBJ2-2; 11 bases are shared with TRBD1. V trimming: 4 bases; J trimming: 4 bases; junction bases outside the gene matches: 8. The CDR3 has 17 amino acids. Germline V CDR1 and CDR2: LGHNA, YNFKEQ. This chain's CDR3 is CASSRIGQGASTGELFF. In DNA form, the CDR3 reads TGTGCCAGCAGCCGCATCGGACAGGGGGCCTCCACCGGGGAGCTGTTTTTT.

The gene calls are TRBV18 and TRBJ1-5; TRBD1 aligns across 7 bases. The CDR3 spans 15 residues. CDR1 is KGHSH, CDR2 LQKENI, per germline. Trimming removed 5 bases from V and 2 bases from J; junction bases left unmatched: 6. This CDR3 is CASSSQGGRNQPQHF. CDR3 nucleotide sequence: TGTGCCAGCTCATCCCAGGGGGGACGCAATCAGCCCCAGCATTTT.

This sequence joins TRBV19 and TRBJ1-1, with D perhaps matching TRBD1 (5 bases). The CDR3 spans 13 residues. V shed 3 bases and J shed 1 base, with 6 bases lying between them. The germline V gene encodes CDR1 LNHDA and CDR2 SQIVND (reference sequence). CDR3 in amino acids: CASSIQGNTEAFF. Written as DNA, the CDR3 is TGTGCCAGTAGTATCCAGGGGAACACTGAAGCTTTCTTT.

V and J are TRBV6-1 and TRBJ1-1; 8 bases agree with TRBD1. V gave up 6 bases and J gave up 1 base; unmatched junction bases: 7. The CDR3 totals 15 residues. Germline V CDR1 and CDR2: MNHNS, SASEGT. The CDR3 loop reads CASRRDRPANTEAFF. Written as DNA, the CDR3 is TGTGCCAGCAGGAGGGACAGGCCGGCGAACACTGAAGCTTTCTTT.

The V call is TRBV6-5, the J call TRBJ1-1, with 8 bases fitting TRBD1. Germline assignment: CDR1 MNHEY and CDR2 SVGAGI. Trimming cost V 4 bases and J 1 base; bases outside gene matches: 5. This CDR3 comprises 15 residues. The CDR3 sequence is CASSFTDRENTEAFF. CDR3 DNA sequence: TGTGCCAGCAGTTTCACGGACAGGGAGAACACTGAAGCTTTCTTT.